The entry that follows covers one TCR beta chain sequence. Its cognate antigen has yet to be identified. The record has no base qualities; no much larger clone is one base away. At the junction V is shortened by 5 bases and J by 2 bases; bases outside the gene matches: 3. The CDR1 and CDR2 encoded by the germline V gene are SGHTA and FQGNSA. The CDR3 starts with the cysteine, ends with the phenylalanine, and has 14 residues. Kept here is only the CDR3 DNA, which spans 42 bases and is read in frame from base 1. This entry comes from a study of T cells after yellow fever vaccination (dated by TCRdb to 2018 to 2020). Study-level background: The SMART-Seq v4 Ultra Low Input RNA kit was used to prepare libraries from fractions with low cell numbers. To follow T-cell clones before and after both primary and booster YFV17D yellow fever vaccination, bulk TCR alpha and beta repertoires underwent longitudinal sequencing. Two healthy male donors made up the cohort, one aged 18 to 30 years and the other aged 30 to 40 years. Blood was collected at multiple timepoints before and after primary and secondary immunization, and bulk PBMC replicates and cell subsets were isolated.

The treatment or condition label, as the study defines it: live attenuated yellow fever vaccine strain. Two biological replicates of bulk PBMCs were collected at each blood-draw timepoint. PBMCs were isolated from peripheral blood using a standard Ficoll-Paque protocol. RNA was extracted with TriZol from bulk PBMCs, CD4 and CD8 fractions, and dextramer-positive and dextramer-negative fractions. The study at large found these results: Because the study included only a couple of donors, the extent to which the findings can be generalized is limited. Compared with the primary T-cell response, the secondary T-cell response was faster but weaker, reaching its peak on day 5 rather than on day 15. Most clones expanded after primary vaccination (almost 97% of CD4 and around nine tenths of CD8) were re-detected after the booster, suggesting that broad memory maintenance occurred. A small fraction of clonotypes showed up in both the CD4 and CD8 compartments, probably as a result of convergent recombination. Because abundant contaminating clonotypes from the bulk population could be contained in FACS-sorted repertoires, computational filtering was required.

TCR cDNA was synthesized by 5'RACE template switching, through which a universal primer site and unique molecular identifiers were introduced. Priming of cDNA synthesis was performed from both the TCR alpha and TCR beta constant segments. Two PCR steps were used to amplify libraries, with sample barcodes and sequencing adapters being added in the second step. Libraries were sequenced on Illumina HiSeq 2500 (2x100 bp) or NovaSeq (2x150 bp). The study's own analysis went as follows. Demultiplexing of reads and collapsing into UMI consensus sequences were performed with MIGEC, and V(D)J alignment was carried out with MiXCR. Vaccine-responding clonotypes were identified with edgeR using replicate PBMC samples, with FDR below 0.01 and a log2 fold change above 5 up to day 15 being required. Each bulk clonotype received a CD4 or CD8 identity based on whether the sequenced CD4 or CD8 repertoire contained that clonotype at higher abundance. TCRdb cleaned the public reads at Q25 with fastp, built clones with MiXCR and kept in-frame beta chains. Each entry merges the rows of one CDR3 protein and shows their most common DNA and genes. For this entry, the V and J calls and clone size follow TCRdb and not the study's own pipeline. A total of about 500,000 distinct CDR3 sequences appear in this sample, roughly 17% of them only once. The leading ten clones occupy 17% of the sample.

Recombination connected TRBV7-2 to TRBJ2-7; the central 10 bases match TRBD2. The sample consisted of PBMCs, taken 5 to 6 days after the first yellow fever vaccination. The clonotype originates from a man aged 18 to 29 who received the YFV17D yellow fever vaccine. DNA sequence: TGTGCCAGCAGCAGGACTAGCGGAACCTACGAGCAGTACTTC. This codes for CASSRTSGTYEQYF.